This TCR beta chain was identified in a study of CD8 T cells in Susac syndrome (dated by TCRdb to the late 2010s). Context from the whole study: Of the Susac syndrome patients who were sequenced, eight were in clinical remission while more than five had clinically active disease. At blood withdrawal, Susac syndrome patients were either therapy-naive, taking corticosteroids (in some cases with IVIg as well), or taking IVIg alone. The study compared CD8+ T cell repertoire clonality among over ten healthy donors, 14 Susac syndrome patients and roughly 16 multiple sclerosis patients. Whether CD8+ T cell activation and differentiation in Susac syndrome was antigen driven was tested using repertoire sequencing.

For CDR1 and CDR2, the germline V gene (reference sequence) lists SEHNR and FQNEAQ. V gives up 3 bases and J gives up 6 bases, and the segment between their germline ends measures 7 bases. The CDR3 goes from the cysteine to the phenylalanine over 12 residues. The read is trimmed to its CDR3 DNA, 36 bases read in frame from base 1. Notes on this clonotype: Its antigen is unknown. Base qualities were left out, and no much larger clone turns up one base away.

RNA was extracted with the RNeasy kit and roughly 0.5 to 1 ug was reverse transcribed using random hexamers. The immunoSEQ multiplex PCR assay, which covers 54 Vbeta and 13 Jbeta segments, was used to amplify TCR beta CDR3 regions. PCR amplification bias was corrected by using a synthetic template baseline for primer optimization and computational correction. On the study's bioinformatics: Reads were assigned to V, D and J genes according to IMGT and analyzed in immunoSEQ Analyzer, with only productive sequences retained. Clonality was computed as one minus Shannon entropy normalized by log2 of the number of productive unique sequences. Public and private clones were assessed among the 100 most prevalent clones of each patient and control. A clone was defined as Susac-specific if it was absent from the healthy and MS cohorts, from roughly 990 published viral clones and from other ImmuneACCESS disease sequences. TCRdb's own reprocessing of the public reads used fastp at Q25 and MiXCR and kept productive beta chains. Rows with one shared CDR3 protein collapse into an entry with the most common genes and DNA. These V and J calls derive from TCRdb rather than the authors' analysis. For this sample there are some 110,000 distinct CDR3 sequences; approximately 93% appear just once. The ten largest clones take up 0.41% of the sample.

General study outcomes and caveats: The study acknowledged that relatively few individuals were included in the TCR sequencing and HLA analysis. Clonal expansion was observed in Susac syndrome CD8+ repertoires, with the highest expansion in CD8+ TEMRA cells and greater expansion in clinically active than in remitting patients. Looking at Susac-specific public clones, the researchers identified 15 to 20 in the total CD8+ repertoire and several in the CD8+ TEMRA repertoire.

Peripheral blood CD8+ and CD4+ T cells from healthy donors, Susac syndrome patients and multiple sclerosis patients were profiled using high-throughput TCR beta sequencing. The Susac syndrome patients fulfilled recently defined diagnostic criteria for definite or probable disease. Bulk CD8+ and CD4+ T cells were purified by magnetic negative isolation, whereas CD8+ TEMRA cells were enriched by FACS. Blood was collected in EDTA tubes and processed within 24 hours, with PBMCs isolated through density gradient centrifugation. PBMCs destined for TCR sequencing were cryopreserved in liquid nitrogen and later thawed in a 37 °C water bath. The sorted or isolated CD4+, CD8+ and CD8+ TEMRA cells had a purity of 90% or higher.

Rearrangement joined TRBV7-9 to TRBJ2-3; TRBD2 is perhaps the D gene, given 5 matching bases. The sequence was obtained from a human donor with Susac syndrome. The specimen sequenced was CD8+ T cells from PBMCs. The sequence in DNA is TGTGCCAGCAGCTTGGGAGTCGATACGCAGTATTTT. Its translation is CASSLGVDTQYF.